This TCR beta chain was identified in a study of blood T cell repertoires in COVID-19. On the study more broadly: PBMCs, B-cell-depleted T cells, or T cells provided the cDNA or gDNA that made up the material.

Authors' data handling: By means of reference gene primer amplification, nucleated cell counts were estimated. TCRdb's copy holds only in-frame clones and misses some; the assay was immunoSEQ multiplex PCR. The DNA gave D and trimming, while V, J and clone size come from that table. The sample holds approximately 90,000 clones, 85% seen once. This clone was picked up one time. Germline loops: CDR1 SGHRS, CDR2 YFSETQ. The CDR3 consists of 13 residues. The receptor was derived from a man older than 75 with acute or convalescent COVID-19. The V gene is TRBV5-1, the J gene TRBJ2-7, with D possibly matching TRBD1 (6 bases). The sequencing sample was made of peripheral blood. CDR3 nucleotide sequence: TGCGCTAGCCAACGACAGGCGACCTACGAGCAGTACTTC. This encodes CASQRQATYEQYF.